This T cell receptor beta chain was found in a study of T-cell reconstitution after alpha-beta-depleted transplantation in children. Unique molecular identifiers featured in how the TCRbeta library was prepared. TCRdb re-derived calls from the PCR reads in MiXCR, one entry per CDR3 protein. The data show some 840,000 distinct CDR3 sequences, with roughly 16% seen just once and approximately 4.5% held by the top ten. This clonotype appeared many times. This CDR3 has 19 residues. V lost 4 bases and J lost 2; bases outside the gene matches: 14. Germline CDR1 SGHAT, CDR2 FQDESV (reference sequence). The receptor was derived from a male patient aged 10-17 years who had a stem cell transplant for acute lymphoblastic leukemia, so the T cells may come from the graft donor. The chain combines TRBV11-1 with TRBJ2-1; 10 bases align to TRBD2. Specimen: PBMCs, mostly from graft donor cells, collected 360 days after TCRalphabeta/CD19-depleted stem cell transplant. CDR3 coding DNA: TGTGCCAGCAGCTCCATCCGCCTGACTAGCGGGTCGACCTACAATGAGCAGTTCTTC. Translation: CASSSIRLTSGSTYNEQFF.